This T cell receptor (beta chain) was sequenced in a study of blood T cell repertoires in COVID-19. As for the study in general: In each case, the material was cDNA or gDNA derived from T cells, B-cell-depleted T cells, or PBMCs.

The germline CDR1 and CDR2 sequences are SGDLS and YYNGEE. The CDR3 has 15 residues. Trimming pared 2 bases from V and 11 bases from J, leaving 20 bases between. Clones were read by immunoSEQ multiplex PCR, and TCRdb kept only the in-frame ones, dropping some. The sample records around 89,000 clones, less than 80% being singletons. The origin of this receptor is a woman aged 80 or over with acute or convalescent COVID-19. The chain uses TRBV9 and TRBJ2-1; TRBD1 might be the D (5 bases). The sample was peripheral blood. Written as DNA, the CDR3 is TGTGCCAGCAGCGTCCTAGGGGCCCCCGAAGAGAAGCAGTTCTTC. Amino acid sequence: CASSVLGAPEEKQFF.